These T cell receptor beta chains were read from a single sample in a study of PD-L1 blockade in urothelial cancer. Here immunoSEQ multiplex PCR was the method, and the copy in TCRdb shows in-frame clones only, minus some. The sample lists about 29,000 clones; roughly 86% were seen once. The specimen comprised PBMCs, sampled around atezolizumab (anti-PD-L1) treatment. All receptors derive from a man over 45 with urothelial cancer. The CDR3 runs from the conserved cysteine through the conserved F or W. Fields, in order: J gene, V gene, CDR3 length, CDR3 protein.

J gene: TRBJ2-7; V gene: TRBV2; CDR3 length: 13; CDR3 protein: CASSVGATYEQYF
J gene: TRBJ2-2; V gene: TRBV7-9; CDR3 length: 17; CDR3 protein: CASSLPGTGGGTGELFF
J gene: TRBJ1-6; V gene: TRBV6-5; CDR3 length: 15; CDR3 protein: CASIQDSSYNSPLHF
J gene: TRBJ1-2; V gene: TRBV6-5; CDR3 length: 14; CDR3 protein: CASSLTGGSYGYTF
J gene: TRBJ2-1; V gene: TRBV5-8; CDR3 length: 16; CDR3 protein: CASSLGLAGSYNEQFF
J gene: TRBJ2-1; V gene: TRBV7-8; CDR3 length: 13; CDR3 protein: CASSRSGRLEQFF
J gene: TRBJ2-1; V gene: TRBV5-1; CDR3 length: 16; CDR3 protein: CASSLGGTGRGNEQFF
J gene: TRBJ2-7; V gene: TRBV29-1; CDR3 length: 14; CDR3 protein: CSVEGMQGADEQYF
J gene: TRBJ2-3; V gene: TRBV30; CDR3 length: 12; CDR3 protein: CAWSVEGGPPYF
J gene: TRBJ2-3; V gene: TRBV9; CDR3 length: 16; CDR3 protein: CASSVTSELLTDTQYF
J gene: TRBJ1-5; V gene: TRBV18; CDR3 length: 14; CDR3 protein: CASSLQDGRAPQHF
J gene: TRBJ2-6; V gene: TRBV10-3; CDR3 length: 14; CDR3 protein: CASQGAAGANVLTF
J gene: TRBJ2-5; V gene: TRBV30; CDR3 length: 14; CDR3 protein: CAWSAGQGLETQYF
J gene: TRBJ1-2; V gene: TRBV19; CDR3 length: 11; CDR3 protein: CASQGNYGYTF
J gene: TRBJ2-4; V gene: TRBV7-3; CDR3 length: 13; CDR3 protein: CASSPSQGDIQYF
J gene: TRBJ2-7; V gene: TRBV6-5; CDR3 length: 15; CDR3 protein: CASSFRQATRYEQYF
J gene: TRBJ1-1; V gene: TRBV6-5; CDR3 length: 11; CDR3 protein: CASSTGAEAFF
J gene: TRBJ2-3; V gene: TRBV10-1; CDR3 length: 15; CDR3 protein: CASSEVRGGTDTQYF
J gene: TRBJ1-1; V gene: TRBV27; CDR3 length: 14; CDR3 protein: CASSTYTGVTEAFF
J gene: TRBJ1-2; V gene: TRBV7-2; CDR3 length: 14; CDR3 protein: CASSHRAGNYGYTF
J gene: TRBJ2-7; V gene: TRBV6-6; CDR3 length: 15; CDR3 protein: CASSLEQGLSYEQYF
J gene: TRBJ2-7; V gene: TRBV19; CDR3 length: 14; CDR3 protein: CASSPDRGAYEQYF
J gene: TRBJ2-7; V gene: TRBV6-1; CDR3 length: 11; CDR3 protein: CASRTHYEQYF
J gene: TRBJ1-1; V gene: TRBV6-5; CDR3 length: 15; CDR3 protein: CASSYLGRGNTEAFF
J gene: TRBJ2-2; V gene: TRBV4-3; CDR3 length: 14; CDR3 protein: CASSQGTTPWELFF
J gene: TRBJ2-1; V gene: TRBV9; CDR3 length: 12; CDR3 protein: CASSPGTVEQFF
J gene: TRBJ1-5; V gene: TRBV27; CDR3 length: 16; CDR3 protein: CASRLQGGGSNQPQHF
J gene: TRBJ2-2; V gene: TRBV9; CDR3 length: 14; CDR3 protein: CASSVVANTGELFF
J gene: TRBJ2-3; V gene: TRBV10-2; CDR3 length: 16; CDR3 protein: CASSLQGARNTDTQYF
J gene: TRBJ1-2; V gene: TRBV9; CDR3 length: 13; CDR3 protein: CASSTPGSRGYTF
J gene: TRBJ1-6; V gene: TRBV5-1; CDR3 length: 15; CDR3 protein: CASSFDRGYNSPLHF
J gene: TRBJ2-7; V gene: TRBV7-2; CDR3 length: 14; CDR3 protein: CASSGGGSSYEQYF
J gene: TRBJ2-5; V gene: TRBV15; CDR3 length: 13; CDR3 protein: CATSRAGRETQYF
J gene: TRBJ1-1; V gene: TRBV19; CDR3 length: 11; CDR3 protein: CATGMSTEAFF